This TCR beta chain was recovered during a study of beta chain features in type 1 diabetes. Study as a whole: Summed over all samples, the examined sorted cells came to about 110 million. Study observations and caveats: All four CD4+ subsets from Type 1 diabetes patients carried moderately but significantly shorter TCRB CDR3s. A potential PCR bias toward shorter templates would be equal in patient and control samples.

This clone was counted between two and nine times. Antigen specificity is unknown. A heparinised blood draw that averaged roughly 100 mL was obtained once from each donor. Post-sort purity exceeded 95% for all sorted populations. The isolated RNA, all of it, was reverse transcribed, so expressed TCRB transcripts were what got sequenced. Sequencing used immunoSEQ multiplex PCR; TCRdb keeps in-frame clones, though not all of them. The table includes over 600,000 clones, about an eighth detected once. The V gene's germline CDR1 is LNHNV and CDR2 YYDKDF (reference sequence). This CDR3 comprises 13 residues. With 4 bases removed from V and 7 bases from J, the gap between germline ends came to 13 bases.

The specimen was naive CD4+ T cells from blood. This sequence was found in a man aged 25 to 40 with type 1 diabetes. The chain combines TRBV15 with TRBJ2-5; D gene ambiguous. In DNA, the CDR3 is TGTGCCACCAGCATTTCGGGCGACGGGACCCAGTACTTC. It is translated as CATSISGDGTQYF. The variable domain in full, completed from reference TRBV15 and TRBJ2-5, reads DAMVIQNPRYQVTQFGKPVTLSCSQTLNHNVMYWYQQKSSQAPKLLFHYYDKDFNNEADTPDNFQSRRPNTSFCFLDIRSPGLGDTAMYLCATSISGDGTQYFGPGTRLLVL.